These T cell receptor beta chains were read from a single sample in a study of T-cell reconstitution after alpha-beta-depleted transplantation in children. TCRdb reprocessed the PCR reads via MiXCR and lists one record per CDR3 protein. The sample records about 540,000 distinct CDR3 sequences, 15% to 20% being singletons. The starting material was PBMCs from the stem cell graft donor, obtained from the stem cell graft. The receptors derive from a human donor who donated a stem cell graft to a child with acute lymphoblastic leukemia. Each CDR3 is given with its conserved first and last residue. D genes are given only for firm matches. Clone size is given for some rows only: seen once, a few or many times, or a class if the clone is expanded.

TRBD2	few	TRBV12-3/TRBV12-4	TRBJ2-7	TGTGCCAGCAGCCATGGACTAGCGGGAGCTAACTACGAGCAGTACTTC	CASSHGLAGANYEQYF
NA	few	TRBV29-1	TRBJ2-1	TGCAGCGGATTCGTAGGGTCCTACAATGAGCAGTTCTTC	CSGFVGSYNEQFF
NA	NA	TRBV7-2	TRBJ2-3	TGTGCCAGCAGCCGAAACGCAGATACGCAGTATTTT	CASSRNADTQYF
TRBD2	once	TRBV10-3	TRBJ2-1	TGTGCCATCAGTCCGGGACTAGCCTACAATGAGCAGTTCTTC	CAISPGLAYNEQFF
TRBD1	NA	TRBV10-3	TRBJ2-3	TGTGCCATCAGTGAGTGGGACAGAACAGATACGCAGTATTTT	CAISEWDRTDTQYF
NA	NA	TRBV12-3/TRBV12-4	TRBJ2-7	TGTGCCAGCAGCCCCGGGACACCCACTTACGAGCAGTACTTC	CASSPGTPTYEQYF
NA	NA	TRBV9	TRBJ1-5	TGTGCCAGCAGCCCCCCAGGGCCTAATCAGCCCCAGCATTTT	CASSPPGPNQPQHF
NA	NA	TRBV18	TRBJ2-3	TGTGCCAGCTCACCTCGGGCTACAGGCACAGATACGCAGTATTTT	CASSPRATGTDTQYF
NA	few	TRBV29-1	TRBJ2-7	TGCAGCGTTGAAGGGGGCGCCATCTACGAGCAGTACTTC	CSVEGGAIYEQYF
NA	NA	TRBV6-4	TRBJ1-5	TGTGCCAGCAGTGATTCTCGGGGCGTCGGCAATCAGCCCCAGCATTTT	CASSDSRGVGNQPQHF
TRBD1	few	TRBV5-5	TRBJ1-1	TGTGCCAGCAGGAATCGGGACAGGGGCCGGACTGAAGCTTTCTTT	CASRNRDRGRTEAFF
NA	NA	TRBV5-1	TRBJ1-1	TGCGCCAGCAGCGGCCTGGAGGATAGGGCTTTCTTT	CASSGLEDRAFF
NA	NA	TRBV7-3	TRBJ2-5	TGTGCCAGCAGCTTAGGTAGCGGTTACCAAGAGACCCAGTACTTC	CASSLGSGYQETQYF
NA	few	TRBV28	TRBJ2-7	TGTGCCAGCAGTTTAGTTCAGGGATACTACGAGCAGTACTTC	CASSLVQGYYEQYF
NA	many	TRBV7-9	TRBJ2-1	TGTGCCAACACAGATTTGGCGGGACAGATCAACAATGAGCAGTTCTTC	CANTDLAGQINNEQFF
NA	many	TRBV5-6	TRBJ2-4	TGTGCCAGCAGCTCGACTGGAGGGTTGAAAAACATTCAGTACTTC	CASSSTGGLKNIQYF
NA	few	TRBV9	TRBJ2-1	TGTGCCAGCAGCGTCCTCCCCGTAGGGACCCTCGGAGAGCAGTTCTTC	CASSVLPVGTLGEQFF
TRBD2	NA	TRBV2	TRBJ2-1	TGTGCCAGCAGTGGCCCCGGGACTAGCGGGTATAATGAGCAGTTCTTC	CASSGPGTSGYNEQFF
NA	few	TRBV27	TRBJ2-2	TGTGCCAGCAGTTCCTTACGGGGGCCGAACACCGGGGAGCTGTTTTTT	CASSSLRGPNTGELFF
NA	NA	TRBV4-2	TRBJ2-3	TGTGCCAGCAGCCAGGAGGACTGGAGTACGCAGTATTTT	CASSQEDWSTQYF
TRBD2	once	TRBV20-1	TRBJ2-3	TGCAGTGCTCGTTGGACTAGCGGGTACACAGATACGCAGTATTTT	CSARWTSGYTDTQYF
NA	NA	TRBV4-1	TRBJ2-7	TGCGCCAGCAGCCAAGAGAAGGGCTCCTACGAGCAGTACTTC	CASSQEKGSYEQYF
TRBD1	NA	TRBV15	TRBJ1-1	TGTGCCACCAGCAGGACAACCCGGGACAGTCAAGCTTTCTTT	CATSRTTRDSQAFF
NA	NA	TRBV3-1	TRBJ2-7	TGTGCCAGCAGCCAAGAAGATAGGCTAAGACAGGCGATCTACGAGCAGTACTTC	CASSQEDRLRQAIYEQYF
NA	many	TRBV4-1	TRBJ2-2	TGCGCCAGCAGCCAAGAGGTCGGCAGCAGGGCCGGGGAGCTGTTTTTT	CASSQEVGSRAGELFF
TRBD2	few	TRBV18	TRBJ2-1	TGTGCCAGCTCACCACTCACCGCAGCGGGGGGATGGAGTGAGCAGTTCTTC	CASSPLTAAGGWSEQFF
NA	NA	TRBV5-1	TRBJ2-7	TGCGCCAGCAGCCCCCTTAATCAAGACTACGAGCAGTACTTC	CASSPLNQDYEQYF
NA	few	TRBV20-1	TRBJ1-1	TGCAGTGCTAGGGACGGTTTGAACACTGAAGCTTTCTTT	CSARDGLNTEAFF
NA	few	TRBV10-3	TRBJ2-1	TGTGCCATCAGTGAGCATTTAGTGGAGGGATCCTACAATGAGCAGTTCTTC	CAISEHLVEGSYNEQFF
TRBD1	few	TRBV28	TRBJ2-7	TGTGCCAGCAGTGCTTGGGACAGCTCTTCACGATACGAGCAGTACTTC	CASSAWDSSSRYEQYF